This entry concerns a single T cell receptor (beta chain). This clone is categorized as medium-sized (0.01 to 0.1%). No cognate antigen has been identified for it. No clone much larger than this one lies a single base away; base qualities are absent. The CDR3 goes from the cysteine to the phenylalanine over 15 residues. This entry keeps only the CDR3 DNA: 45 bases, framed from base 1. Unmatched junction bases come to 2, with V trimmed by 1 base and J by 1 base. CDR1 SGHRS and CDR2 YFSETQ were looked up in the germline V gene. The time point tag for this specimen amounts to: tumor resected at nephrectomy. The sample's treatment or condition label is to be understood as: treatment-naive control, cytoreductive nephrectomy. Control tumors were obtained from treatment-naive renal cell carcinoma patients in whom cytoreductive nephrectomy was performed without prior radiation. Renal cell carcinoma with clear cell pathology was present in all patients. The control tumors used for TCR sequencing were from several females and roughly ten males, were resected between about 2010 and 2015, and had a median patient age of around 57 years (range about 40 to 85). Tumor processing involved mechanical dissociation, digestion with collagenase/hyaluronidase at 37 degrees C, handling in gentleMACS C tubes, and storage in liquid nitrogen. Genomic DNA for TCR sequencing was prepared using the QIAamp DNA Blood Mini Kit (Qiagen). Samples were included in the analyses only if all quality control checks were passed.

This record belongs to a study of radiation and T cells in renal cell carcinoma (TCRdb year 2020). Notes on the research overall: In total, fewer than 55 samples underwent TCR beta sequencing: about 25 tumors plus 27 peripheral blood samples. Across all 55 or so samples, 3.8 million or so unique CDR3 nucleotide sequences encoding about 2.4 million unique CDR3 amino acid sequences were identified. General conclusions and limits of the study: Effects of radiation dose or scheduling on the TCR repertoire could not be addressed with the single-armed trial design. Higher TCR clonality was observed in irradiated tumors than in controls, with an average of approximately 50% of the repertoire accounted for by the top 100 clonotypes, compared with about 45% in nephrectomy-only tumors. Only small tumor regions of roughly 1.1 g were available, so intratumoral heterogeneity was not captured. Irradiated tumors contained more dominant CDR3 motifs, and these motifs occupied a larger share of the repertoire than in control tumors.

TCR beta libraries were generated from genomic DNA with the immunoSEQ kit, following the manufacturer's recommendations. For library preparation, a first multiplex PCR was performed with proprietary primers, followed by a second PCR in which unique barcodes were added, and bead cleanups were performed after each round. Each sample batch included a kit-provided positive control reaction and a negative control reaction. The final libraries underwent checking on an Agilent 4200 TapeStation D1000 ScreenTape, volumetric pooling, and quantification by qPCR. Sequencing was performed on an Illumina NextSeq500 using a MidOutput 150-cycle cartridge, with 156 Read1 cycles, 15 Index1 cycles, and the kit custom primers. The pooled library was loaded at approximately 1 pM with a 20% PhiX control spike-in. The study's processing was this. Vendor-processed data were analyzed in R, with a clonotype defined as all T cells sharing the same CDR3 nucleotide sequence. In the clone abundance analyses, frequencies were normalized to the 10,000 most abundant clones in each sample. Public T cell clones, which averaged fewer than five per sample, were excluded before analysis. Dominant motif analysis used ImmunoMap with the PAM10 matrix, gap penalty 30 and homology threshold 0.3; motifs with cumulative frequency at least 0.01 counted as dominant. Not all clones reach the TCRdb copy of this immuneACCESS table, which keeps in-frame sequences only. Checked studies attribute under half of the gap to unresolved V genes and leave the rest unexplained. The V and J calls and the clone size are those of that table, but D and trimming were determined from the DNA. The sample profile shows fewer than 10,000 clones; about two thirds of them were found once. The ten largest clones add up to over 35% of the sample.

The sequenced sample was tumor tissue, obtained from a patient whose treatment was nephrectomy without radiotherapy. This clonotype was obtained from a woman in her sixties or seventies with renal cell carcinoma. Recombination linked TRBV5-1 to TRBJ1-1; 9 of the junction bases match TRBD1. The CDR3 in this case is CASSLWGQGNTEAFF. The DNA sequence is TGCGCCAGCAGCTTGTGGGGACAGGGGAACACTGAAGCTTTCTTT. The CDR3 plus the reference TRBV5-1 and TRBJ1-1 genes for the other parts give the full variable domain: KAGVTQTPRYLIKTRGQQVTLSCSPISGHRSVSWYQQTPGQGLQFLFEYFSETQRNKGNFPGRFSGRQFSNSRSEMNVSTLELGDSALYLCASSLWGQGNTEAFFGQGTRLTVV.